A single sample is the source of the 8 T cell receptor beta chains below, sequenced in a study of shared clonotypes between healthy human individuals. This table comes from immunoSEQ multiplex PCR, and its TCRdb copy is limited to in-frame clones, with some not included. Of around 1,900,000 clones in the sample, 80% to 95% were seen once. Terminally differentiated effector memory CD45RA+ cells were excluded by CCR7 positive selection of CD45RO-negative cells. The sample comprised naive CD8+ T cells from PBMCs. Every receptor here comes from a man between 18 and 29 years old in good health. Some clones in this sample may be carry-over from other donors' samples.

The chain links TRBV19 to TRBJ1-5; D is possibly TRBD1 (5 bases). The germline V gene has CDR1 LNHDA and CDR2 SQIVND (reference sequence). V was cut by 6 bases and J by 3 bases, with 24 bases left in between. This CDR3 is 18 amino acids long. CDR3 sequence: CASSVRASREHFNQPQHF. The CDR3 DNA is TGTGCCAGTAGCGTTCGGGCGTCCAGGGAGCATTTCAATCAGCCCCAGCATTTT.

The rearrangement uses TRBV5-1 and TRBJ2-4; 7 bases are a match to TRBD2. Germline CDR1 and CDR2: SGHRS and YFSETQ. The length of the CDR3 is 15 residues. V lost 3 bases, J lost 6 bases, and 9 bases stayed unmatched. DNA for the CDR3: TGCGCCAGCAGCTGGGAGGGACCCGGCGTAAACATTCAGTACTTC. It encodes CASSWEGPGVNIQYF.

The genes are TRBV28 and TRBJ1-3; D gene uncertain. The CDR3 length is 15 residues. Trimming removed 4 bases from V and 0 bases from J, with 10 bases in between. The germline V gene has CDR1 MDHEN and CDR2 SYDVKM. DNA for the CDR3: TGTGCCAGCAGTTCCGGGTTACACTCTGGAAACACCATATATTTT. It codes for CASSSGLHSGNTIYF.

The V gene is TRBV2, the J gene TRBJ2-1, with 7 bases that match TRBD2. There are 16 residues in the CDR3. Germline V gene sequence: CDR1 SNHLY, CDR2 FYNNEI. Unmatched junction bases numbered 17, after V lost 7 bases and J lost 8 bases. The CDR3 DNA follows: TGTGCCAGCATCCAATCGGGGGGAGGGCACGTATATGAGCAGTTCTTC. Protein product: CASIQSGGGHVYEQFF. Full variable domain (outside the CDR3, taken from reference TRBV2 and TRBJ2-1): EPEVTQTPSHQVTQMGQEVILRCVPISNHLYFYWYRQILGQKVEFLVSFYNNEISEKSEIFDDQFSVERPDGSNFTLKIRSTKLEDSAMYFCASIQSGGGHVYEQFFGPGTRLTVL.

This rearrangement joins TRBV10-2 to TRBJ2-4, with D perhaps matching TRBD2 (6 bases). Trimming removed 2 bases from V and 6 bases from J, with 8 bases in between. Germline-derived CDR1 and CDR2 are WSHSY and SAAADI. The CDR3 contains 13 residues. This CDR3 reads CASSETGVNIQYF. DNA for the CDR3: TGCGCCAGCAGTGAGACGGGGGTAAACATTCAGTACTTC.

The V gene is TRBV6-6, the J gene TRBJ2-3, with TRBD2 matching over 15 bases. CDR1 is MNHNY, CDR2 SVGAGI, per germline (reference sequence). The CDR3 has 15 amino acids. The V segment lost 6 bases and the J segment 5 bases; nucleotides outside the gene matches: 3. CDR3 sequence reads: CASSRTSGRGDTQYF. CDR3 nucleotides: TGTGCCAGCAGCCGGACTAGCGGGAGGGGAGATACGCAGTATTTT.

This chain joins TRBV6-5 and TRBJ2-2, with D maybe TRBD2 (6 bases). This CDR3 comprises 16 residues. Germline V gene lookup returns CDR1 MNHEY and CDR2 SVGAGI. Deletions cut 4 bases from V and 2 bases from J, with 14 bases between. The CDR3 region has the DNA TGTGCCAGCAGTTCCGGGACTCCTCGAAACACCGGGGAGCTGTTTTTT. The encoded protein is CASSSGTPRNTGELFF.

The CDR3 coding sequence is TGTGCCAGCAGTGCCACAGGGGGCTCTGGAAACACCATATATTTT. Encoded protein: CASSATGGSGNTIYF. The chain couples TRBV28 to TRBJ1-3, with 8 bases fitting TRBD1. Germline V gene sequence: CDR1 MDHEN, CDR2 SYDVKM. The ends lost 5 bases at V and 0 bases at J; junction bases unmatched: 3. CDR3 size: 15 residues.